This TCR beta chain appears in the sequencing data of a study of PD-1 blockade in classical Hodgkin lymphoma. Generated by immunoSEQ multiplex PCR, the TCRdb table keeps only in-frame clones and is missing some. The sample records 100,000 to 120,000 clones, 80% to 90% being singletons. Brentuximab vedotin exposure varied among the patients, all of whom had relapsed after autologous stem cell transplantation. This CDR3 is built from 15 residues. Per germline, CDR1 SGHAT and CDR2 FQNNGV. V lost 4 bases and J lost 2, with 15 bases in between. Study results and caveats: Anyone who began nivolumab under 1 year after ASCT was excluded. Although disease activity or prior therapy may be involved, causes of the repertoire differences remain undefined. Reported findings placed baseline TCR diversity lower in newly diagnosed patients (compared with healthy donors). With CD4+ cells, TCR diversity rose significantly by C4D1, but not with CD8+ cells.

As to this clone: Its antigen is currently unknown.

The source was peripheral blood mononuclear cells (PBMCs), collected before the second cycle of nivolumab. V gene TRBV11-2 combines with J gene TRBJ2-7; tentatively, D is TRBD1 (5 bases). The sequence was obtained from a human donor with classical Hodgkin lymphoma. The CDR3 is CASSYRLQGPYEQYF. In DNA, the CDR3 is TGTGCCAGCAGCTACCGATTGCAGGGCCCCTACGAGCAGTACTTC.